The 21 T cell receptor delta chains below were found in one sample sequenced in a study of Vδ1+ human thymocytes. No antigen is known for these receptors. Study outcomes and limitations: Highly polyclonal TRG and TRD repertoires with Gaussian CDR3 length distributions appeared in thymus.

Sequences come from RNA converted to cDNA by reverse transcription. CDR3 amplicons came from multiplex PCR with pooled V-gene forward and constant-region reverse primers. TCRdb called clones from the multiplex PCR reads again using CATT. In the table there are some 54,000 delta-chain clones, around 15% of which are singletons. The source material was Vdelta1+ gamma-delta thymocytes from the thymus. Subset meaning: FACS-sorted CD3+ TCRalphabeta- TCRVdelta1+ TCRVdelta2- thymocytes. The receptors derive from a boy under two years old who had congenital heart surgery.

This clone was observed a handful of times. This chain links TRDV1 with TRDJ1; TRDD3 aligns across 11 bases. V was pared by 1 base and J by 9 bases, with 13 bases of the junction left unmatched. Germline V gene lookup returns CDR1 TSWWSYY and CDR2 QGS. This CDR3 is 17 amino acids long. The CDR3 here is CALGEPGTWGILLELIF. For the CDR3, the DNA is TGTGCTCTTGGGGAACCTGGAACCTGGGGGATACTTTTGGAACTCATCTTT.

The chain has TRDV1 and TRDJ1; 8 positions match TRDD2. The length of the CDR3 is 22 residues. After removal of 3 bases from V and 0 bases from J, the junction contained 24 bases not matched to a gene. In germline, CDR1 is TSWWSYY, CDR2 QGS. The CDR3 coding sequence is TGTGCTCTTGGGGAGGGGACTTCCTACGAGGTTTTGGGGAGCCCGTACACCGATAAACTCATCTTT. This codes for CALGEGTSYEVLGSPYTDKLIF.

V is TRDV1 and J is TRDJ1, with D possibly matching TRDD3 (5 bases). This CDR3 has 22 residues. The germline V gene has CDR1 TSWWSYY and CDR2 QGS. Trimming left V 1 base short and J 0 bases short, with 30 bases between. In DNA, the CDR3 is TGTGCTCTTGGGGAACGGCTCTACGGGGGCCGGGGGCCGTCCCTATACACCGATAAACTCATCTTT. Translated, it gives CALGERLYGGRGPSLYTDKLIF.

The chain joins TRDV1 to TRDJ1; 9 bases map to TRDD3. V shed 8 bases and J 1 base; nucleotides not matched to a gene: 14. The CDR3 extends over 17 amino acids. The germline V gene encodes CDR1 TSWWSYY and CDR2 QGS. CDR3 nucleotide sequence: TGTGCTCTTCAACTACACCTGGGGATACGGATCACCGATAAACTCATCTTT. This gives the protein CALQLHLGIRITDKLIF.

This clone was recorded a few times. This chain links TRDV1 with TRDJ1; D is possibly TRDD3 (6 bases). CDR3 length: 16 residues. Germline V lookup: CDR1 TSWWSYY, CDR2 QGS. Deletions cut 7 bases from V and 0 bases from J, with 18 bases between. Here the CDR3 DNA reads TGTGCTCTTGTGGGACCTACGGTGGGGGACACCGATAAACTCATCTTT. It specifies CALVGPTVGDTDKLIF.

A few counts support this clone. J is TRDJ1 and V is TRDV1, with 8 bases that match TRDD2. Trimming removed 0 bases from V and 0 bases from J; junction bases left unmatched: 21. This CDR3 has 22 residues. Germline V lookup: CDR1 TSWWSYY, CDR2 QGS. CDR3 sequence: CALGELGLPRTLGLTYTDKLIF. CDR3 in DNA: TGTGCTCTTGGGGAACTCGGCCTTCCTAGAACACTGGGTCTCACTTACACCGATAAACTCATCTTT.

The chain employs TRDV1 and TRDJ1; TRDD3 matches at 7 bases. CDR3 size: 19 residues. The V gene's germline CDR1 is TSWWSYY and CDR2 QGS. Losses at the gene ends were 7 bases for V and 3 bases for J; bases not matched to a gene: 23. The CDR3 sequence: CALVLRNNIYWGGPDKLIF. The CDR3, as DNA: TGTGCTCTTGTTCTACGAAACAACATCTACTGGGGCGGTCCCGATAAACTCATCTTT.

This clone was detected only a few times. The rearrangement uses TRDV1 and TRDJ1, with 11 bases fitting TRDD3. The junction had 10 bases not matched to a gene; V was cut back by 1 base and J by 9 bases. Per the germline V gene, CDR1 is TSWWSYY and CDR2 is QGS. The CDR3 has 16 residues. The DNA of the CDR3 is TGTGCTCTTGGGGAACCGAGACTGGGGGATAAGATCGAACTCATCTTT. Translation: CALGEPRLGDKIELIF.

The chain employs TRDV1 and TRDJ1; 9 bases align to TRDD2. Germline CDR1 reads TSWWSYY; CDR2 reads QGS. Trimming took 4 bases from V and 1 from J; bases not matched to a gene: 22. The CDR3 consists of 21 residues. CDR3 sequence reads: CALGVSLPTELDTLRTDKLIF. The CDR3 DNA sequence: TGTGCTCTTGGGGTAAGCCTTCCTACAGAGTTGGATACTTTGCGCACCGATAAACTCATCTTT.

This clone was counted a few times. The chain uses TRDV2 and TRDJ1; possible D gene TRDD3, 6 bases. V was pared by 6 bases and J by 0 bases, with 22 bases between. Per germline, CDR1 GEAIGNYY and CDR2 EKD. The CDR3 spans 17 residues. The chain's CDR3 is CACPTGTGGPNTDKLIF. DNA for the CDR3: TGTGCCTGTCCAACCGGTACCGGGGGACCCAACACCGATAAACTCATCTTT.

This clone has only a few counts. The chain links TRDV1 to TRDJ1, with TRDD3 matching over 12 bases. Per germline, CDR1 TSWWSYY and CDR2 QGS. The CDR3 spans 19 residues. V lost 3 bases, J lost 8 bases, and 19 bases stayed unmatched. CDR3 DNA sequence: TGTGCTCTTGGGGACCTGATATCCTGGGGGATACGCGGGCGTCGGAAACTCATCTTT. Protein sequence: CALGDLISWGIRGRRKLIF.

The chain recombines TRDV1 with TRDJ1; 8 bases fit TRDD3. CDR3 size: 20 residues. The trim removed 5 bases at V and 0 bases at J, leaving 20 bases unmatched. Germline-derived CDR1 and CDR2 are TSWWSYY and QGS. This CDR3 reads CALGKAPTWGTTEYTDKLIF. CDR3 coding DNA: TGTGCTCTTGGGAAGGCCCCTACCTGGGGGACAACTGAGTACACCGATAAACTCATCTTT.

V and J are TRDV1 and TRDJ1, with 11 positions matching TRDD3. The CDR3 covers 19 residues. Germline CDR1 TSWWSYY, CDR2 QGS. The V segment lost 4 bases and the J segment 0 bases; nucleotides outside the gene matches: 13. CDR3 residues: CALGGPLGDTPPYTDKLIF. CDR3 coding DNA: TGTGCTCTTGGGGGCCCTCTGGGGGATACCCCTCCGTACACCGATAAACTCATCTTT.

This chain connects TRDV1 to TRDJ1, with 9 bases identical to TRDD3. V gave up 5 bases and J gave up 11 bases; unmatched junction bases: 15. This CDR3 spans 15 amino acids. Germline CDR1 reads TSWWSYY; CDR2 reads QGS. CDR3 protein: CALGPSPWGIGFLIF. DNA of the CDR3: TGTGCTCTTGGGCCCTCTCCGTGGGGGATAGGATTTCTCATCTTT.

In this sample, this clone turned up a few times. The genes are TRDV1 and TRDJ1; D possibly corresponds to TRDD3 (8 bases). V was trimmed by 2 bases and J by 0 bases, leaving 22 bases between them. The germline gives CDR1 TSWWSYY, CDR2 QGS. The CDR3 extends over 19 amino acids. CDR3 sequence (DNA): TGTGCTCTTGGGGAAACATTCCTACGGGGGATATCTTACACCGATAAACTCATCTTT. Protein sequence: CALGETFLRGISYTDKLIF.

The table lists this clone with a few counts. The chain is built from TRDV1 and TRDJ1, with D tentatively TRDD3 (6 bases). Germline values: CDR1 TSWWSYY, CDR2 QGS. V was trimmed by 1 base and J by 7 bases, leaving 34 bases between them. This CDR3 has 21 residues. CDR3 nucleotide sequence: TGTGCTCTTGGGGAACCCCCTACGTTTGGGGATCTAAAGGGGCCTAGAACTAAACTCATCTTT. Amino acids: CALGEPPTFGDLKGPRTKLIF.

This clone was detected only a few times. The V and J genes are TRDV1 and TRDJ1, with 11 bases matching TRDD3. The germline CDR1 and CDR2 sequences are TSWWSYY and QGS. After removal of 0 bases from V and 0 bases from J, the junction contained 18 bases not matched to a gene. The CDR3 loop spans 22 amino acids. The CDR3 DNA reads as TGTGCTCTTGGGGAACTAGGTACCTACCGGTCTCCTGGGGGATACTACACCGATAAACTCATCTTT. Protein product: CALGELGTYRSPGGYYTDKLIF.

This clone was found a few times. The chain links TRDV1 to TRDJ1, with TRDD3 matching over 8 bases. CDR3 length: 18 residues. Trimming cost V 5 bases and J 0 bases; bases outside gene matches: 14. CDR1 and CDR2 from the germline V gene are TSWWSYY and QGS. CDR3 nucleotides: TGTGCTCTTGGGACCCAGGCTTCCTTTGGGGGATACACCGATAAACTCATCTTT. It is translated as CALGTQASFGGYTDKLIF.

This clone came up a few times. The chain employs TRDV1 and TRDJ1; no clear D gene. The V gene lost 2 bases and the J gene lost 4 bases, with 5 bases spanning the gap. CDR1 and CDR2 from the germline V gene are TSWWSYY and QGS. The CDR3 length is 12 residues. For the CDR3, the DNA is TGTGCTCTTGGGGAAACCATCGATAAACTCATCTTT. It specifies CALGETIDKLIF.

The table lists this clone with a few counts. The chain carries TRDV1 and TRDJ1; 10 bases are a match to TRDD3. V was pared by 4 bases and J by 4 bases, with 15 bases of the junction left unmatched. The CDR3 loop spans 18 amino acids. Germline CDR1 is TSWWSYY and CDR2 is QGS. The CDR3 sequence is CALGGTTTGGLDCDKLIF. The CDR3 DNA follows: TGTGCTCTTGGGGGTACTACGACTGGGGGATTGGATTGCGATAAACTCATCTTT.

There are a few counts of this clone. An end of the junction does not agree with germline; a read error may underlie this. The V call is TRDV1, the J call TRDJ1, with 9 bases lining up with TRDD3. This CDR3 spans 22 amino acids. The V gene's germline CDR1 is TSWWSYY and CDR2 QGS. CDR3 in amino acids: CALGELPLFLRAWGMNTDKLTF. In DNA form, the CDR3 reads TGTGCTCTTGGGGAACTTCCCCTTTTTCTACGAGCCTGGGGGATGAACACCGATAAACTCACCTTT.